The 24 T cell receptor beta chains in this list originate from one sample, sequenced in a study of T cell repertoires in cytomegalovirus infection. TCRdb re-called the reads with MiXCR, one entry per CDR3 protein. Of 900,000 to 950,000 distinct CDR3 sequences listed, around 31% are singletons. Antigens of these TCRs are unknown. The specimen was cultured CD8+ T cells from PBMCs, collected from culture after CMV antigen stimulation. The receptor source for this set is a human donor in good health (CMV status not recorded). Some clones in this sample may be carry-over from other donors' samples.

This clonotype was detected a few times. V and J are TRBV7-6 and TRBJ2-5; 9 positions agree with TRBD1. The CDR3 is made up of 14 amino acids. The J segment lost 3 bases and the V segment lost 3 bases, leaving 2 bases of the junction unmatched. Germline V gene data show CDR1 as SGHVS and CDR2 as FNYEAQ. In nucleotides, the CDR3 is TGTGCCAGCAGCTTTTGGACAGGGGAAGAGACCCAGTACTTC. This gives the protein CASSFWTGEETQYF.

This clonotype was seen a few times. The chain employs TRBV19 and TRBJ2-1, with 8 bases identical to TRBD1. J was trimmed by 9 bases and V by 4 bases; bases with no gene match: 14. The CDR3 covers 16 residues. Germline V gives CDR1 LNHDA, CDR2 SQIVND (reference sequence). Written as DNA, the CDR3 is TGTGCCAGTAGTACGACAGGGGCCGGGATGAGGAGTGAGCAGTTCTTC. Protein: CASSTTGAGMRSEQFF. The full variable domain, completed using reference TRBV19 and TRBJ2-1, is DGGITQSPKYLFRKEGQNVTLSCEQNLNHDAMYWYRQDPGQGLRLIYYSQIVNDFQKGDIAEGYSVSREKKESFPLTVTSAQKNPTAFYLCASSTTGAGMRSEQFFGPGTRLTVL.

J is TRBJ2-7 and V is TRBV20-1; D unclear. This CDR3 region has 13 residues. Germline V CDR1 and CDR2: DFQATT, SNEGSKA (reference sequence). Trimming removed 1 base at V and 1 base at J, with 8 bases between. The DNA for the CDR3 is TGCAGTGCTAGAGCCAGGACGTCCTACGAGCAGTACTTC. Translation gives CSARARTSYEQYF.

This clonotype was detected ten times or more. The genes are TRBV7-2 and TRBJ2-2, with a tentative D call TRBD1 (6 bases). The V end was cut by 1 base, the J end by 4 bases, with 13 bases between. The V gene's germline CDR1 is SGHTA and CDR2 FQGNSA. This CDR3 region has 16 residues. CDR3 loop: CASSLGGQLLTGELFF. The DNA for the CDR3 is TGTGCCAGCAGCTTAGGAGGACAGTTACTCACCGGGGAGCTGTTTTTT.

This clonotype was found a few times. V is TRBV4-1 and J is TRBJ1-2; D gene uncertain. CDR3 length: 16 residues. The V end was cut by 0 bases, the J end by 0 bases, with 11 bases between. The germline V gene encodes CDR1 MGHRA and CDR2 YSYEKL. The CDR3 DNA reads as TGCGCCAGCAGCCAAGATTGGGAGAACTCTAACTATGGCTACACCTTC. It translates to CASSQDWENSNYGYTF.

The gene calls are TRBV10-2 and TRBJ1-5; no clear D gene. The germline gives CDR1 WSHSY, CDR2 SAAADI. The CDR3 has 15 residues. With 6 bases removed from V and 0 bases from J, the gap between germline ends came to 12 bases. CDR3 sequence reads: CASRGGQISNQPQHF. In DNA form, the CDR3 reads TGCGCCAGCAGGGGAGGTCAAATTAGCAATCAGCCCCAGCATTTT.

This clonotype was detected a few times. The chain joins TRBV10-3 to TRBJ2-7, with 11 bases that match TRBD1. Unmatched junction bases numbered 2, after V lost 3 bases and J lost 1 base. The germline V gene has CDR1 ENHRY and CDR2 SYGVKD. The CDR3 has 15 residues. CDR3 DNA sequence: TGTGCCATCAGTGACGGACAGGGGGCATCCTACGAGCAGTACGTC. Translated: CAISDGQGASYEQYV.

CDR3 region: CASSEGERPGSPLHF. Here the CDR3 DNA reads TGCGCCAGCAGTGAAGGGGAGAGGCCGGGGTCACCCCTCCACTTT. This chain joins TRBV10-1 and TRBJ1-6; perhaps TRBD1 as D (5 bases). CDR1 is WNHNN and CDR2 is SYGVQD in the germline V gene (reference sequence). V gave up 3 bases and J gave up 10 bases, with 16 bases separating them. The CDR3 is 15 residues long.

The chain carries TRBV6-2 or TRBV6-3 and TRBJ2-1, with D maybe TRBD2 (5 bases). The germline V gene has CDR1 MNHEY and CDR2 SVGEGT. CDR3 length equals 10 residues. V lost 11 bases and J lost 13, with 15 bases in between. The DNA of the CDR3 is TGTGCCGGAGGCTACTCAGATCAGTTCTTC. Its translation: CAGGYSDQFF.

This clonotype was seen a few times. J is TRBJ2-1 and V is TRBV2, with a weak D call TRBD1 (7 bases). CDR1 SNHLY and CDR2 FYNNEI come from the germline V gene. V was pared by 3 bases and J by 8 bases, with 20 bases between. This CDR3 is 16 amino acids long. The CDR3, as DNA: TGTGCCAGCAGTGATTCGACAGGGTGGGGGAGGCATGAGCAGTTCTTC. Translated: CASSDSTGWGRHEQFF. Drawing the rest from reference TRBV2 and TRBJ2-1, the complete variable domain is EPEVTQTPSHQVTQMGQEVILRCVPISNHLYFYWYRQILGQKVEFLVSFYNNEISEKSEIFDDQFSVERPDGSNFTLKIRSTKLEDSAMYFCASSDSTGWGRHEQFFGPGTRLTVL.

CDR3 protein: CASSGGSSYETQYF. In nucleotides, the CDR3 is TGTGCCAGCAGCGGAGGGTCGAGCTACGAGACCCAGTACTTC. V and J are TRBV9 and TRBJ2-5, with a possible D match to TRBD2 (5 bases). Germline loops: CDR1 SGDLS, CDR2 YYNGEE. The CDR3 extends over 14 amino acids. The V end was cut by 3 bases, the J end by 5 bases, with 14 bases between.

This clonotype was detected a few times. The CDR3 protein is CASSVGLAGVLDTQYF. CDR3 nucleotides: TGTGCCAGCAGCGTTGGACTAGCGGGGGTCCTAGATACGCAGTATTTT. The chain is built from TRBV7-8 and TRBJ2-3; 13 bases are shared with TRBD2. This CDR3 has 16 residues. The germline CDR1 and CDR2 sequences are SGHVS and FQNEAQ. After removal of 5 bases from V and 5 bases from J, the junction contained 7 bases not matched to a gene.

This clonotype was counted ten times or more. The chain carries TRBV7-8 and TRBJ1-5; D is unresolved. The CDR3 consists of 18 residues. The V end lost 5 bases, the J end lost 9 bases, and 29 bases lay between the germline ends. The germline V gene encodes CDR1 SGHVS and CDR2 FQNEAQ. The CDR3 spells CASSPSVGSYLEVVPQHF. CDR3 DNA sequence: TGTGCCAGCAGCCCCTCGGTAGGGTCGTACCTTGAGGTCGTGCCCCAGCATTTT.

The J gene is TRBJ1-2, the V gene TRBV27; D remains unclear. V was clipped by 5 bases and J by 0 bases, with 16 bases between them. Germline V CDR1 and CDR2: MNHEY, SMNVEV (reference sequence). The CDR3 has 16 amino acids. CDR3 loop: CASSPTQVEANYGYTF. For the CDR3, the DNA is TGTGCCAGCAGTCCAACCCAGGTGGAGGCTAACTATGGCTACACCTTC.

This clonotype was detected many times. The gene calls are TRBV6-2 or TRBV6-3 and TRBJ2-7, with D maybe TRBD2 (6 bases). Germline CDR1 reads MNHEY; CDR2 reads SVGEGT. V lost 6 bases, J lost 2 bases, and 8 bases lay in between. CDR3 size: 12 residues. The CDR3 spells CASSAGPYEQYV. CDR3 nucleotides: TGTGCCAGCAGCGCGGGGCCCTACGAGCAGTACGTC.

There are a few counts of this clonotype. V is TRBV7-8 and J is TRBJ1-5, with D maybe TRBD1 (5 bases). The germline V gene has CDR1 SGHVS and CDR2 FQNEAQ. This CDR3 has 17 residues. V lost 1 base to trimming and J lost 14 bases, with 27 bases between them. Written as DNA, the CDR3 is TGTGCCAGCAGCTTAGGATCCGGGGGAGGGCTTCCTCTAATTAAGCATTTT. This codes for CASSLGSGGGLPLIKHF.

The rearrangement joins TRBV6-1 to TRBJ1-6; TRBD1 agrees at 10 bases. Germline CDR1 is MNHNS and CDR2 is SASEGT. V was pared by 8 bases and J by 5 bases, with 9 bases of the junction left unmatched. CDR3 length: 16 residues. The CDR3 DNA is TGTGCCAGCGGTTCTTCGGGGACAGGGGATAATTCACCCCTCCACTTT. This gives the protein CASGSSGTGDNSPLHF.

This chain connects TRBV7-6 to TRBJ1-6; 7 bases fit TRBD1. V was pared by 5 bases and J by 7 bases, with 8 bases of the junction left unmatched. CDR3 length: 15 amino acids. The germline CDR1 and CDR2 sequences are SGHVS and FNYEAQ. This chain's CDR3 is CASSRLDRKNSPLHF. The CDR3 region has the DNA TGTGCCAGCAGCCGTTTGGACAGGAAGAATTCACCCCTCCACTTT.

CDR3 sequence (DNA): TGTGCCAGCAGCTATGGTTTGGGACAGATTTACTCCTACGAGCAGTACGTC. Its translation: CASSYGLGQIYSYEQYV. The V and J genes are TRBV5-4 and TRBJ2-7; 7 bases are a match to TRBD1. Unmatched junction bases numbered 12, after V lost 3 bases and J lost 0 bases. The V gene's germline CDR1 is SGHNT and CDR2 YYREEE (reference sequence). This CDR3 has 17 amino acids.

The chain links TRBV6-2 or TRBV6-3 to TRBJ2-7; TRBD1 might be the D (5 bases). This CDR3 region has 16 residues. Trimming shortened V by 0 bases and J by 0 bases, and 12 bases separated the two germline ends. CDR1 is MNHEY, CDR2 SVGEGT, per germline. The CDR3 sequence is CASSYSRQFGSYEQYV. The CDR3 DNA is TGTGCCAGCAGTTACTCAAGACAGTTTGGCTCCTACGAGCAGTACGTC.

V is TRBV6-2 or TRBV6-3 and J is TRBJ2-3; possible D gene TRBD2, 5 bases. Germline values: CDR1 MNHEY, CDR2 SVGEGT. The V gene lost 8 bases and the J gene lost 1 base, with 16 bases spanning the gap. The CDR3 length is 15 residues. CDR3 bases: TGTGCCAGCGGGCAAGTGAGGGTGGGCACAGATACGCAGTATTTT. This codes for CASGQVRVGTDTQYF.

This clonotype was counted ten times or more. The chain uses TRBV7-2 and TRBJ1-5; the D gene is possibly TRBD1 (6 bases). The CDR3 spans 16 residues. Deletions cut 5 bases from V and 7 bases from J, with 21 bases between. CDR1 and CDR2 (germline): SGHTA, FQGNSA. This CDR3 is CASSPRRGAIQQPQHF. CDR3 nucleotides: TGTGCCAGCAGCCCCAGGCGGGGGGCGATACAGCAGCCCCAGCATTTT.

The rearrangement uses TRBV6-1 and TRBJ2-1; D is undetermined. The CDR3 is 15 amino acids. From germline, CDR1 is MNHNS and CDR2 SASEGT. With 8 bases removed from V and 4 bases from J, the gap between germline ends came to 18 bases. CDR3 in DNA: TGTGCCAGCTCCTCGCGGCCTCCCGTATACAATGAGCAGTTCTTC. This translates into CASSSRPPVYNEQFF.

V usage is TRBV27 and J usage is TRBJ1-2, with TRBD1 identical over 8 bases. Per the germline V gene, CDR1 is MNHEY and CDR2 is SMNVEV (reference sequence). There are 14 residues in the CDR3. V lost 7 bases to trimming and J lost 8 bases; unmatched junction nucleotides: 12. DNA for the CDR3: TGTGCCAGCACCGCAGGGGGCGGACTACGAGGCTACACCTTC. This gives the protein CASTAGGGLRGYTF.